What follows are 10 T cell receptor beta chains derived from one specimen sequenced in a study of cytomegalovirus exposure and HLA in healthy donors. PCR involved 60 Vbeta and 13 Jbeta primers. Libraries were prepared by immunoSEQ multiplex PCR; TCRdb keeps only in-frame clonotypes and omits some of them. The table lists around 170,000 clones, 79% of them singletons. The sequenced sample consisted of PBMCs. The source is a middle-aged woman in good health and CMV-seronegative.

The chain links TRBV10-3 to TRBJ2-2; perhaps TRBD1 as D (6 bases). Trimming pared 1 base from V and 6 bases from J, leaving 9 bases between. The CDR3 is 14 amino acids. CDR1 ENHRY and CDR2 SYGVKD come from the germline V gene. CDR3 residues: CAISELQGAGELFF. CDR3 DNA sequence: TGTGCCATCAGTGAGTTACAGGGAGCCGGGGAGCTGTTTTTT.

The chain has TRBV19 and TRBJ2-5; tentative D call: TRBD1 (6 bases). Germline V gives CDR1 LNHDA, CDR2 SQIVND (reference sequence). Trimming pared 1 base from V and 7 bases from J, leaving 19 bases between. The CDR3 loop spans 16 amino acids. This CDR3 reads CASSIALTGGMGTQYF. In nucleotides, the CDR3 is TGTGCCAGTAGTATAGCTTTGACAGGCGGTATGGGGACCCAGTACTTC.

The CDR3 bases are TGTGCCAGCAGACCCAGGACTAGCGGGATAGGGGGGTACAATGAGCAGTTCTTC. It specifies CASRPRTSGIGGYNEQFF. The rearrangement joins TRBV27 to TRBJ2-1; TRBD2 agrees at 12 bases. Germline CDR1 MNHEY, CDR2 SMNVEV (reference sequence). Trimming cost V 6 bases and J 4 bases; bases outside gene matches: 13. The CDR3 is made up of 18 amino acids.

The DNA for the CDR3 is TGTGCCAGCAGTTACCGGGGACAGGGGAGCTATGGCTACACCTTC. It yields the protein CASSYRGQGSYGYTF. The chain joins TRBV6-5 to TRBJ1-2; 10 bases are shared with TRBD1. Germline V gene lookup returns CDR1 MNHEY and CDR2 SVGAGI. The ends lost 2 bases at V and 4 bases at J; junction bases unmatched: 4. The CDR3 loop spans 15 amino acids.

The chain joins TRBV6-1 to TRBJ2-5; 9 nucleotides line up with TRBD2. J lost 4 bases, V lost 9 bases, and 9 bases had no gene match. Germline V gives CDR1 MNHNS, CDR2 SASEGT. CDR3 length equals 14 residues. CDR3 sequence (DNA): TGTGCCAGTAGCGGGGGTGTCGGGCGAGAGACCCAGTACTTC. Translated, it gives CASSGGVGRETQYF.

The chain is built from TRBV11-3 and TRBJ2-3; 7 bases fit TRBD2. This CDR3 is 17 amino acids long. Per the germline V gene, CDR1 is SGHNT and CDR2 is YENEEA. Unmatched junction bases numbered 13, after V lost 5 bases and J lost 2 bases. CDR3: CASSPRPPGGSTDTQYF. For the CDR3, the DNA is TGTGCCAGCAGCCCAAGGCCCCCGGGGGGTTCCACAGATACGCAGTATTTT.

The chain recombines TRBV5-4 with TRBJ2-7, with TRBD1 as a possible D gene (5 bases). The CDR3 is 12 residues long. V was trimmed by 1 base and J by 5 bases, leaving 7 bases between them. The germline V gene encodes CDR1 SGHNT and CDR2 YYREEE (reference sequence). CDR3 DNA sequence: TGTGCCAGCAGCTTGCAGGGAAACGAGCAGTACTTC. Its protein product is CASSLQGNEQYF.

This clone was observed a few times. This chain joins TRBV4-3 and TRBJ1-2, with TRBD1 matching 7 bases. V gave up 3 bases and J gave up 6 bases; unmatched junction bases: 10. The CDR3 totals 15 residues. Germline lookup yields CDR1 LGHNA and CDR2 YSLEER. CDR3 sequence: CASSQVDRVGHGYTF. The CDR3 DNA follows: TGCGCCAGCAGCCAGGTTGACAGGGTGGGGCATGGCTACACCTTC.

This chain links TRBV11-3 with TRBJ1-1; D perhaps matches TRBD1 (5 bases). V lost 4 bases and J lost 4, with 13 bases in between. The germline CDR1 and CDR2 sequences are SGHNT and YENEEA. The CDR3 loop spans 14 amino acids. DNA for the CDR3: TGTGCCAGCAGCTCCCATCAGGGTGTCACTGAAGCTTTCTTT. The encoded protein is CASSSHQGVTEAFF.

This clone was counted only a few times. The chain uses TRBV5-6 and TRBJ2-7, with 12 bases matching TRBD2. The V gene's germline CDR1 is SGHDT and CDR2 YYEEEE. The V gene end was trimmed by 4 bases and the J gene end by 3 bases; junction bases not matched to a gene: 5. This CDR3 is 15 amino acids long. CDR3 DNA sequence: TGTGCCAGCAGCCACGAACTAGCGGGAGGCTACGAGCAGTACTTC. Translated, it gives CASSHELAGGYEQYF.